The 7 T cell receptor beta chains below all came from one sample that was sequenced in a study of sequential checkpoint blockade in melanoma. Specified treatment: randomized to nivolumab then ipilimumab (arm A) or the reverse (arm B). TCRdb keeps only in-frame clones here, not all; method: immunoSEQ multiplex PCR. Found here are 18,000 or so clones, just under 75% of them singletons; the top ten hold roughly a fifth. Here the sequenced sample was CD8+ T cells sorted from blood (inferred from file names), taken from a patient given nivolumab and ipilimumab in sequence. These TCRs come from a human donor with melanoma.

V gene TRBV7-8 combines with J gene TRBJ2-7; D possibly corresponds to TRBD2 (6 bases). Germline V gene sequence: CDR1 SGHVS, CDR2 FQNEAQ. V was clipped by 5 bases and J by 3 bases, with 23 bases between them. The CDR3 consists of 17 residues. CDR3 loop: CASSRRSPRTGDYEQYF. DNA for the CDR3: TGTGCCAGCAGCCGTAGGTCGCCCCGAACGGGGGACTACGAGCAGTACTTC.

V is TRBV25-1 and J is TRBJ2-7, with 7 nucleotides matching TRBD1. There are 11 residues in the CDR3. V lost 10 bases, J lost 3 bases, and 3 bases stayed unmatched. CDR1 and CDR2 from the germline V gene are MGHDK and SYGVNS. CDR3 nucleotides: TGTGCCACCCGGGACAGCTACGAGCAGTACTTC. It specifies CATRDSYEQYF.

The chain couples TRBV6-1 to TRBJ1-5; a possible D gene is TRBD1 (5 bases). V was shortened by 2 bases and J by 2 bases, with 10 bases between the two germline ends. The CDR3 is 15 residues long. Germline V CDR1 and CDR2: MNHNS, SASEGT. The CDR3 protein is CASSEWGEGNQPQHF. The CDR3 DNA reads as TGTGCCAGCAGTGAATGGGGGGAGGGCAATCAGCCCCAGCATTTT.

A few counts support this clone. CDR3 protein: CASSVGQGYGYTF. The CDR3 DNA sequence: TGTGCCAGCAGTGTTGGACAGGGGTACGGCTACACCTTC. The V and J genes are TRBV25-1 and TRBJ1-2; the match to TRBD1 covers 9 bases. J gave up 8 bases and V 4 bases, and 5 bases lay outside the gene matches. Germline V gene lookup returns CDR1 MGHDK and CDR2 SYGVNS. The CDR3 contains 13 residues.

This clone came up once. The chain employs TRBV5-6 and TRBJ2-7; 13 nucleotides line up with TRBD2. This CDR3 is built from 19 residues. The germline V gene encodes CDR1 SGHDT and CDR2 YYEEEE. Unmatched junction bases numbered 16, after V lost 3 bases and J lost 4 bases. CDR3: CASSSGEGLAGSPWYEQYF. The CDR3 DNA follows: TGTGCCAGCAGCTCAGGGGAGGGACTAGCGGGGAGCCCTTGGTACGAGCAGTACTTC.

The CDR3, as DNA: TGTGCCAGCAGCCAACCAGACCAGGATGAAAAACTGTTTTTT. This codes for CASSQPDQDEKLFF. This chain links TRBV4-2 with TRBJ1-4; D is uncertain. V dropped 2 bases and J dropped 6 bases, with 10 bases sitting between them. The CDR3 runs 14 residues. Germline V lookup: CDR1 LGHNA, CDR2 YNFKEQ.

CDR3 bases: TGTGCCAGCAGCTTGGGAGGGCGGAATCAGCCCCAGCATTTT. It codes for CASSLGGRNQPQHF. V and J are TRBV5-6 and TRBJ1-5; D ambiguous. V lost 0 bases and J lost 4, with 8 bases in between. Germline lookup yields CDR1 SGHDT and CDR2 YYEEEE. The CDR3 loop spans 14 amino acids.